The entry that follows covers one T cell receptor beta chain sequence. Its antigen specificity is not known. There are no base qualities to consult, and no much larger clone falls within one base. This record comes from a study of radiation and T cells in renal cell carcinoma (dated by TCRdb to 2020 to 2022). Regarding the study in general: In total, around 53 samples, comprising 26 tumors and some 27 peripheral blood samples, were subjected to TCR beta sequencing. Across all 50 or so samples, under 5,000,000 unique CDR3 nucleotide sequences, encoding roughly 3 million unique CDR3 amino acid sequences, were identified.

General study outcomes and caveats: Compared with control tumors, irradiated tumors had a greater number of dominant CDR3 motifs, and these motifs made up a bigger portion of the repertoire. With a single-armed trial design, the study had no way to address how radiation dose or scheduling affects the TCR repertoire. Because only small tumor regions of about 1 g were available, the study did not capture intratumoral heterogeneity. Higher TCR clonality was observed in irradiated tumors than in controls, with an average of about 50% of the repertoire accounted for by the top 100 clonotypes, compared with around 45% in nephrectomy-only tumors.

The time point label corresponds to: tumor resected at nephrectomy. The label giving this sample's treatment or condition can be read as: treatment-naive control, cytoreductive nephrectomy. The control tumors were taken from treatment-naive renal cell carcinoma patients who had cytoreductive nephrectomy with no earlier radiation. Renal cell carcinoma with clear cell pathology was present in all patients. The control tumors used for TCR sequencing were from several females and 11 to 12 males, were resected between about 2010 and 2014, and had a median patient age of roughly 58 years (range roughly 35 to 85). Tumor processing involved mechanical dissociation, digestion with collagenase/hyaluronidase at 37 degrees C, handling in gentleMACS C tubes, and storage in liquid nitrogen. The QIAamp DNA Blood Mini Kit (Qiagen) was used to prepare genomic DNA for TCR sequencing. The analyses included only samples that passed all quality control checks.

TCR beta libraries were generated from genomic DNA with the immunoSEQ kit, following the manufacturer's recommendations. To prepare libraries, a first multiplex PCR with proprietary primers was run, followed by a second PCR that added unique barcodes, and a bead cleanup was done after each round. Each sample batch included a kit-provided positive control reaction and a negative control reaction. The final libraries underwent checking on an Agilent 4200 TapeStation D1000 ScreenTape, volumetric pooling, and quantification by qPCR. Sequencing ran on an Illumina NextSeq500 with a MidOutput 150-cycle cartridge, using 156 Read1 and 15 Index1 cycles with kit custom primers. The pooled library was loaded at roughly 1 pM with an approximately 21% PhiX control spike-in. The source study handled its data this way. Vendor-processed data were analyzed in R, and a clonotype was defined as all T cells sharing the same CDR3 nucleotide sequence. In the clone abundance analyses, frequencies were normalized to the 10,000 most abundant clones in each sample. Public T cell clones, which averaged fewer than five per sample, were removed prior to analysis. Dominant motifs were analyzed with ImmunoMap using the PAM10 matrix, a gap penalty of 30, and a homology threshold of 0.3, and motifs with a cumulative frequency of at least 0.01 were considered dominant. TCRdb stores this immuneACCESS table with in-frame sequences only. Part of the clones is absent; in the studies checked, under half of the shortfall reflects unresolved V genes, and no reason is known for the rest. That table is the source of V, J and clone size, and D and trimming were worked out from the DNA. The sample yields roughly 14,000 clones; less than 75% were counted once. The ten largest clones add up to around 17% of the sample.

The germline V gene supplies CDR1 SGHNT and CDR2 YENEEA. The CDR3 starts with the cysteine, ends with the phenylalanine, and has 14 residues. Only the CDR3 portion is preserved as DNA: 42 bases, with reading frame beginning at the first base. V ends up 1 base short and J 5 bases short, with an unmatched junction base count of 1. Sample: tumor tissue, taken from a patient whose treatment was nephrectomy without radiotherapy. The rearrangement combines TRBV11-3 with TRBJ2-5; 10 junctional bases match TRBD1. The clonotype originates from a man aged 55 to 70 with renal cell carcinoma. The DNA sequence is given as TGTGCCAGCAGCTTAGGGGGACAGGGGGAGACCCAGTACTTC. This gives the protein CASSLGGQGETQYF.